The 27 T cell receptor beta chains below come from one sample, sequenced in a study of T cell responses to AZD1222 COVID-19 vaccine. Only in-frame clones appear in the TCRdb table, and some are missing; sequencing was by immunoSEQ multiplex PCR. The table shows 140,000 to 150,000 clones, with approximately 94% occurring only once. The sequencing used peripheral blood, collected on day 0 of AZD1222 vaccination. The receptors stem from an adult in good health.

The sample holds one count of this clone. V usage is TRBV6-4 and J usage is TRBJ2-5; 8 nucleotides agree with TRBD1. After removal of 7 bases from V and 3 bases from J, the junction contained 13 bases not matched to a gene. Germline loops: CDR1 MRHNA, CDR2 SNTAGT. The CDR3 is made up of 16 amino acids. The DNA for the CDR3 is TGTGCCAGCACAACCCAGCCCGGGACAGGTGAAGAGACCCAGTACTTC. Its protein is CASTTQPGTGEETQYF.

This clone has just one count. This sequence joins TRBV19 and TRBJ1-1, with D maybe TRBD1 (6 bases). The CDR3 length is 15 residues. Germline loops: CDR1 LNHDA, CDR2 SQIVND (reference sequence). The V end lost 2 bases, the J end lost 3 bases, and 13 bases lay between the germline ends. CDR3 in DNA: TGTGCCAGTAGTATATTCGCGGGGGCGGACACTGAAGCTTTCTTT. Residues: CASSIFAGADTEAFF.

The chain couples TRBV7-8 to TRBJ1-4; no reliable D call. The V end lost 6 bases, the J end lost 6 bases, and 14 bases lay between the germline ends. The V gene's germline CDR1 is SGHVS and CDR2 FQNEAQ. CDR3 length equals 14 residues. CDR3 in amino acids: CASRPRVADEKLFF. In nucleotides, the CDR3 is TGTGCCAGCAGACCTAGGGTAGCGGATGAAAAACTGTTTTTT.

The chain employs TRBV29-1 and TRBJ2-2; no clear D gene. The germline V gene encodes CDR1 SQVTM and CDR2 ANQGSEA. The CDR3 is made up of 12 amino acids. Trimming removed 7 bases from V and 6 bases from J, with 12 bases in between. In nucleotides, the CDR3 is TGCAGCGCTCAGAGGTCATCCGGGGAGCTGTTTTTT. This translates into CSAQRSSGELFF.

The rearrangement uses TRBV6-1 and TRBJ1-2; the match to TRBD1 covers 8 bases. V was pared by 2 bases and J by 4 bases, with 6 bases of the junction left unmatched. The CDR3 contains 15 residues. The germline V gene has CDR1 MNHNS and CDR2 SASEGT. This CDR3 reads CASSEMQGAGYGYTF. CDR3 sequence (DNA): TGTGCCAGCAGTGAAATGCAGGGGGCAGGCTATGGCTACACCTTC.

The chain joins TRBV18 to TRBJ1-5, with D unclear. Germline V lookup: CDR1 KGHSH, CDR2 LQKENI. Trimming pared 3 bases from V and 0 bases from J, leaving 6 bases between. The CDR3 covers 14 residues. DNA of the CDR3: TGTGCCAGCTCACCTAGCGTTAGCAATCAGCCCCAGCATTTT. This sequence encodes CASSPSVSNQPQHF. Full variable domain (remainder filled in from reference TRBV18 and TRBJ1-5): NAGVMQNPRHLVRRRGQEARLRCSPMKGHSHVYWYRQLPEEGLKFMVYLQKENIIDESGMPKERFSAEFPKEGPSILRIQQVVRGDSAAYFCASSPSVSNQPQHFGDGTRLSIL.

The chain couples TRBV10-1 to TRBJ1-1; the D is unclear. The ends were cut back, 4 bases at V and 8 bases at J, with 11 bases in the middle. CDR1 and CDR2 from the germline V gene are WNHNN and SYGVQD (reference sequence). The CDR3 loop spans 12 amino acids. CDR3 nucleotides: TGCGCCAGCAGTGGGAACCCGGGAGAAGCTTTCTTT. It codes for CASSGNPGEAFF.

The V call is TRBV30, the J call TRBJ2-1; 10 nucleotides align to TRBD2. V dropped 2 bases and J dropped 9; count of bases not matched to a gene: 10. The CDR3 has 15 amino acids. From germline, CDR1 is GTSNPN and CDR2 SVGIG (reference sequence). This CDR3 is CAWSTTRGLATEQFF. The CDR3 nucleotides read TGTGCCTGGAGTACCACCCGGGGACTAGCGACTGAGCAGTTCTTC.

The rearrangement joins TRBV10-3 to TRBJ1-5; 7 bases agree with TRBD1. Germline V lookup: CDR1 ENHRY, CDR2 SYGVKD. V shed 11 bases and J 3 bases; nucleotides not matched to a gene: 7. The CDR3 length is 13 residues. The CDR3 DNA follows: TGTGCCGCCCCAGGGGGGACCAATCAGCCCCAGCATTTT. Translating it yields CAAPGGTNQPQHF.

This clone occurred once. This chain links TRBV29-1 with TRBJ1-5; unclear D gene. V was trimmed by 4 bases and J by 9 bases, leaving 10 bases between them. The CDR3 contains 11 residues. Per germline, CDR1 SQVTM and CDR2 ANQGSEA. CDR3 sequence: CSVGDAGPQHF. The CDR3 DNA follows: TGCAGCGTTGGTGATGCGGGGCCCCAGCATTTT.

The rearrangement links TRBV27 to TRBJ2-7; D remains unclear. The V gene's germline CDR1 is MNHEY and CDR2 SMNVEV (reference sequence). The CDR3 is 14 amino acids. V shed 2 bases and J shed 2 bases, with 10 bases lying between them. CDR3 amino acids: CASSLGGITYEQYF. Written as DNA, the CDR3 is TGTGCCAGCAGTTTAGGCGGAATAACCTACGAGCAGTACTTC.

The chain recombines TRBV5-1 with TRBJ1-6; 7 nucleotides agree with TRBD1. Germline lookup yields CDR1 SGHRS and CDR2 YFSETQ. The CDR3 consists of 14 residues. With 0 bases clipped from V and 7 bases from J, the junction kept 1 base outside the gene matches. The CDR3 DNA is TGCGCCAGCAGCTTGGTACAGGGGAATTCACCCCTCCACTTT. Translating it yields CASSLVQGNSPLHF.

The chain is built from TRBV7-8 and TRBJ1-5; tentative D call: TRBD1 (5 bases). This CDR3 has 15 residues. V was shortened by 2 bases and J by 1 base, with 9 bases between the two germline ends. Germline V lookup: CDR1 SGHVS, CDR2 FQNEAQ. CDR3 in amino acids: CASSLTRQSNQPQHF. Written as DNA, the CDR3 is TGTGCCAGCAGCTTAACGAGACAGAGCAATCAGCCCCAGCATTTT.

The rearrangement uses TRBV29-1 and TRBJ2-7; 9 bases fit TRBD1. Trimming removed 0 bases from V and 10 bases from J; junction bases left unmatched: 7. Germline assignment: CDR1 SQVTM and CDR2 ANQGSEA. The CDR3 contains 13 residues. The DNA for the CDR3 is TGCAGCGTTGAAGAAGGACAGGGGTATACACAGTACTTC. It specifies CSVEEGQGYTQYF.

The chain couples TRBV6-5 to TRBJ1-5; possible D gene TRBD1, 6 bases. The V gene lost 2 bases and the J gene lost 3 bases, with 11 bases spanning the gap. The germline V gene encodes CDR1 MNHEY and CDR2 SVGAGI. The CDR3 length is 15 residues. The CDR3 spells CASSYQQGFNQPQHF. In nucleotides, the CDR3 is TGTGCCAGCAGTTACCAACAGGGATTCAATCAGCCCCAGCATTTT.

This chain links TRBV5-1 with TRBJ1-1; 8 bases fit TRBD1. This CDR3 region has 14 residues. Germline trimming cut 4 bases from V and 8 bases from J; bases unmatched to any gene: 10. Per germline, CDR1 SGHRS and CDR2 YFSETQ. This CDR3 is CASSTSTGTGEAFF. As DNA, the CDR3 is TGCGCCAGCAGCACATCCACCGGGACAGGAGAAGCTTTCTTT. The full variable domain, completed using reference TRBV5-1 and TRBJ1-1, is KAGVTQTPRYLIKTRGQQVTLSCSPISGHRSVSWYQQTPGQGLQFLFEYFSETQRNKGNFPGRFSGRQFSNSRSEMNVSTLELGDSALYLCASSTSTGTGEAFFGQGTRLTVV.

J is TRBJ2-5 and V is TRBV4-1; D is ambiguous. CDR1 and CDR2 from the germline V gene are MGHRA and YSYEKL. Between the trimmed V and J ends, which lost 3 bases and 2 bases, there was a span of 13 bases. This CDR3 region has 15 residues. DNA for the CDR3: TGCGCCAGCAGCCAGGATCAAGCAGTACAAGAGACCCAGTACTTC. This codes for CASSQDQAVQETQYF.

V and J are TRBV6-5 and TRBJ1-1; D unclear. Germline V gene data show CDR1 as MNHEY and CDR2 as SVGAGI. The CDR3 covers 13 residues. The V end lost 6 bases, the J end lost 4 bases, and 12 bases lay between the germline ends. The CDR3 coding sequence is TGTGCCAGCAGAACCTCTTGGGGCACTGAAGCTTTCTTT. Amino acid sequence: CASRTSWGTEAFF.

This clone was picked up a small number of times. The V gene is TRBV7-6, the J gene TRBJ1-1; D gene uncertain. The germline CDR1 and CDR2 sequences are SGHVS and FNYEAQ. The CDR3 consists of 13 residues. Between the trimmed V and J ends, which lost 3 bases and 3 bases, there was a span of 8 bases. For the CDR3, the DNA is TGTGCCAGCAGCTTCCAGCGGTACACTGAAGCTTTCTTT. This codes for CASSFQRYTEAFF.

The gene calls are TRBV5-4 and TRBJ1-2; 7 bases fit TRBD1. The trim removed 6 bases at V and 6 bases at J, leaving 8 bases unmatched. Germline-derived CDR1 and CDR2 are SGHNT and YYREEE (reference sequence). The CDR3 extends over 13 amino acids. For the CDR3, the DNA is TGTGCCAGCACCTCAGGGGGGTTGGATGGCTACACCTTC. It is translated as CASTSGGLDGYTF.

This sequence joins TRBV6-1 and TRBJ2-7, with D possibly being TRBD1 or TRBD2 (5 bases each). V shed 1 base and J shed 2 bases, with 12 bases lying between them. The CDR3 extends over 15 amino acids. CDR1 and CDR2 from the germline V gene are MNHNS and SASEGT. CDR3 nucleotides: TGTGCCAGCAGTGAAGTAGGGGACGCCGCCTACGAGCAGTACTTC. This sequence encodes CASSEVGDAAYEQYF.

The CDR3 sequence is CASRQLETSGELFF. CDR3 DNA sequence: TGTGCCAGCAGGCAACTAGAGACATCCGGGGAGCTGTTTTTT. The rearrangement uses TRBV6-5 and TRBJ2-2, with D perhaps TRBD2 (5 bases). Germline V gives CDR1 MNHEY, CDR2 SVGAGI. The V end was cut by 6 bases, the J end by 6 bases, with 14 bases between. The length of the CDR3 is 14 residues.

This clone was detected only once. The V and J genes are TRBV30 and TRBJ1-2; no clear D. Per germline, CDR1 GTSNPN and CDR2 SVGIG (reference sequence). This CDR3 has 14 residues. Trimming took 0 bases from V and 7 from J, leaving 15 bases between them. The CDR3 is CAWSVSRRMSGYTF. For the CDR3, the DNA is TGTGCCTGGAGTGTTTCCAGGCGAATGAGTGGCTACACCTTC. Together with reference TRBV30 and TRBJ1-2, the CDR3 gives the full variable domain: SQTIHQWPATLVQPVGSPLSLECTVEGTSNPNLYWYRQAAGRGLQLLFYSVGIGQISSEVPQNLSASRPQDRQFILSSKKLLLSDSGFYLCAWSVSRRMSGYTFGSGTRLTVV.

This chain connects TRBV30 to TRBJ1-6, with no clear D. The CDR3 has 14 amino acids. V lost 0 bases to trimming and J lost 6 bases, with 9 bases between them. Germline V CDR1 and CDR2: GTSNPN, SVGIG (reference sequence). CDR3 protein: CAWSVRQVNSPLHF. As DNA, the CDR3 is TGTGCCTGGAGTGTAAGGCAGGTTAATTCACCCCTCCACTTT.

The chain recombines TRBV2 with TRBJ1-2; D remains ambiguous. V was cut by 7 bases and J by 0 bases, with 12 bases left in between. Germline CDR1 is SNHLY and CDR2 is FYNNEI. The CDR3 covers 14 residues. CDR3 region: CASTFGQANYGYTF. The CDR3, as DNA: TGTGCCAGCACGTTCGGTCAAGCTAACTATGGCTACACCTTC.

The CDR3 loop is CASSHRDNTEAFF. The CDR3 nucleotides read TGTGCCAGCAGCCACAGGGACAACACTGAAGCTTTCTTT. The genes are TRBV3-1 (or the pseudogene TRBV3-2) and TRBJ1-1; tentatively, D is TRBD1 (5 bases). This CDR3 has 13 residues. In germline, CDR1 is LGHDT, CDR2 YNNKEL (reference sequence). Trimming removed 3 bases from V and 2 bases from J, with 7 bases in between.

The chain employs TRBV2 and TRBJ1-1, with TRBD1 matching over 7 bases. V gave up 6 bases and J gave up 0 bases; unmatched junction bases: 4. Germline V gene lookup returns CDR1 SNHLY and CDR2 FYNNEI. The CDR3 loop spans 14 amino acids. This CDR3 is CASSRTGLNTEAFF. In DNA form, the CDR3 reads TGTGCCAGCAGCCGGACAGGACTGAACACTGAAGCTTTCTTT.